The 4 T cell receptor beta chains presented below share a single source sample, sequenced in a study of shared clonotypes between healthy human individuals (TCRdb year 2020). The method was the immunoSEQ multiplex PCR assay. Held by TCRdb, this immuneACCESS table contains in-frame sequences only and omits some clones. Under half of the omission traces to an unresolved V gene where checked; the cause of the rest is unknown. Counted in this sample were about 2 million clones; 90% to 95% of them appeared once. 0.1% to 0.15% of the sample lies in the top ten. The sample was naive CD4+ T cells sorted from blood. The sample's cell subset or site label is to be understood as: CD45RA+ positively selected. The source of these receptors is a man between 18 and 35 years old in good health.

The chain recombines TRBV6-5 with TRBJ2-7; 10 bases fit TRBD2. The CDR3 is made up of 14 amino acids. The junction had 3 bases not matched to a gene; V was cut back by 7 bases and J by 0 bases. The germline V gene has CDR1 MNHEY and CDR2 SVGAGI. CDR3 nucleotides: TGTGCCAGCATTTCTAGCGGGAGCTCCTACGAGCAGTACTTC. This codes for CASISSGSSYEQYF.

The chain is built from TRBV27 and TRBJ1-1; perhaps TRBD1 as D (5 bases). The V end lost 4 bases, the J end lost 11 bases, and 20 bases lay between the germline ends. The CDR3 is 14 residues long. CDR1 MNHEY and CDR2 SMNVEV come from the germline V gene (reference sequence). The CDR3 DNA reads as TGTGCCAGCAGTTCAACCCGGGGACCCGGAGCGGCTTTCTTT. Its protein product is CASSSTRGPGAAFF.

J is TRBJ1-3 and V is TRBV6-5; tentatively, D is TRBD1 (5 bases). The CDR3 totals 15 residues. Germline V gene data show CDR1 as MNHEY and CDR2 as SVGAGI. Trimming took off 7 bases at V and 2 bases at J, with 15 bases between the two ends. The CDR3 nucleotides read TGTGCCAGCACCAGGGCGGTTAGTGCTGGAAACACCATATATTTT. It codes for CASTRAVSAGNTIYF.

This chain links TRBV19 with TRBJ2-1; D possibly corresponds to TRBD1 (6 bases). Germline CDR1 reads LNHDA; CDR2 reads SQIVND (reference sequence). There are 13 residues in the CDR3. V lost 5 bases and J 6 bases, leaving 11 bases between the germline ends. This CDR3 is CASSPQGINEQFF. DNA of the CDR3: TGTGCCAGTAGTCCCCAGGGGATCAATGAGCAGTTCTTC.